A selection of T cell receptor beta chains follows, all from one sample in a study of PD-1 and CTLA-4 blockade in melanoma. Here immunoSEQ multiplex PCR was the method, and the copy in TCRdb shows in-frame clones only, minus some. The table includes 25,000 to 35,000 clones, under 95% detected once. Sequences were derived from CD8+ T cells from peripheral blood, sampled from a patient given anti-PD-1 treatment. These receptors were taken from a human donor with melanoma. Both conserved end residues are part of each CDR3. A D gene is named only where the DNA matches it firmly. Clone size is stated in some rows and not others, as once, few, many or a class when expanded.

cdr3_nt cdr3_aa j_call clone_size v_call d_call
TGTGCCAGCAGCCGCATCTCAGGCTATGGTGGCTACACCTTC CASSRISGYGGYTF TRBJ1-2 NA TRBV27 NA
TGTGCCAGCAGCTCTTCTTTTGAAGGGGAGACCCAGTACTTC CASSSSFEGETQYF TRBJ2-5 NA TRBV7-9 NA
TGTGCCACCAGCAGAGATCTGGGCGCGAACACTGAAGCTTTCTTT CATSRDLGANTEAFF TRBJ1-1 NA TRBV15 NA
TGTGCCATCAGTGTGTCATACACGCCTTCGACAGAGAACACCGGGGAGCTGTTTTTT CAISVSYTPSTENTGELFF TRBJ2-2 NA TRBV10-3 NA
TGTGCCACCAGTGACCCGGATCCCTACGGGACAGATACGCAGTATTTT CATSDPDPYGTDTQYF TRBJ2-3 NA TRBV24-1 NA
TGTGCCAGCAGCCCTAGTGATTTCTACGAGCAGTACTTC CASSPSDFYEQYF TRBJ2-7 NA TRBV9 NA
TGTGCCAGCAGCCCAGGGGACCTACTAGATACGCAGTATTTT CASSPGDLLDTQYF TRBJ2-3 NA TRBV7-9 NA
TGTGCCAGCAGTACCCTTGTCACAGATACGCAGTATTTT CASSTLVTDTQYF TRBJ2-3 NA TRBV28 NA
TGCGCCAGCAGCCAAGAAGAACTAGCGGGAGTTAGATCCTACGAGCAGTACTTC CASSQEELAGVRSYEQYF TRBJ2-7 once TRBV4-1 TRBD2
TGTGCCAGCAGCCAAGAGAGGAGGTTGGGGTTCGCTGAAGCTTTCTTT CASSQERRLGFAEAFF TRBJ1-1 NA TRBV3-1/TRBV3-2 NA
TGTGCCAGCAGCCAAGAACGGACTGTCTCAGCTTACAATGAGCAGTTCTTC CASSQERTVSAYNEQFF TRBJ2-1 NA TRBV14 NA
TGTGCCAGCAGTGATCGAGCTGAAGCTTTCTTT CASSDRAEAFF TRBJ1-1 NA TRBV6-1 NA
TGTGCCAGCAGTTTATCATTTGGCTCTGGAAACACCATATATTTT CASSLSFGSGNTIYF TRBJ1-3 NA TRBV27 NA
TGTGCCTGGAGTGTACTCAGGGAGAAGTACTTC CAWSVLREKYF TRBJ2-7 NA TRBV30 NA
TGTGCCAGCAGCTTATTGGGCGGGCGCAATGAGCAGTTCTTC CASSLLGGRNEQFF TRBJ2-1 NA TRBV13 NA
TGTGCCAGCAGCCCGTTAGGGCTCTCCCCTTACGAGCAGTACTTC CASSPLGLSPYEQYF TRBJ2-7 once TRBV7-8 NA
TGTGCCAGCGGTTATCAGGAGATCTATGGCTACACCTTC CASGYQEIYGYTF TRBJ1-2 NA TRBV7-8 NA
TGTGCCAGCGGACTTCCGGGACGATCGAACACTGAAGCTTTCTTT CASGLPGRSNTEAFF TRBJ1-1 NA TRBV27 NA
TGTGCCAGCAGTTTATTCACCGGAGGATCTGAAGCTTTCTTT CASSLFTGGSEAFF TRBJ1-1 NA TRBV27 NA
TGTGCCAGCAGCTTAGATGGCATCTTGGGCGAGCAGTACTTC CASSLDGILGEQYF TRBJ2-7 NA TRBV11-2 NA
TGTGCCATCAGTGAGGGGCGGGAGGATCTCTACGACAATGAGCAGTTCTTC CAISEGREDLYDNEQFF TRBJ2-1 NA TRBV10-3 TRBD2
TGTGCCAGTAGTCCCCGGGACAGGGGGGTGTTGGGAGAGACCCAGTACTTC CASSPRDRGVLGETQYF TRBJ2-5 NA TRBV19 TRBD1
TGTGCCAGCAGTCCGACAGGGAGGATAGTAGAGACCCAGTACTTC CASSPTGRIVETQYF TRBJ2-5 NA TRBV28 NA
TGTGCCTGGAGTGACGGAGTTAATGAGCAGTTCTTC CAWSDGVNEQFF TRBJ2-1 NA TRBV30 NA